Sequencing of this T cell receptor beta chain was carried out in a study of siplizumab effects on memory and regulatory T cells. In regard to this clone: Its specificity is not known.

Clones were sequenced by immunoSEQ multiplex PCR, and TCRdb holds only the in-frame ones, with some missing. Among about 98,000 clones listed, 92% were seen once. V lost 4 bases and J lost 8, with 16 bases in between. Germline V gene data show CDR1 as SGHRS and CDR2 as YFSETQ. The CDR3 extends over 14 amino acids. Study-level findings and limits: Tracing alloreactive clones into unstimulated subsets worked for only a minor fraction of them. A major contribution to the alloresponse seemed to be made by naive T cells, which seemed more diverse than memory cells.

This rearrangement joins TRBV5-1 to TRBJ2-4, with D possibly being TRBD1 (7 bases). The receptor was isolated from a human donor in good health. The sequencing sample was made of CD4+ T cells sorted from blood. As DNA, the CDR3 is TGCGCCAGCAGCGGGCGGGACAGAGGGGACATTCAGTACTTC. Its translation is CASSGRDRGDIQYF.